This TCR beta chain comes out of a study of read filtering for tumor transcriptome and immune sequencing. From roughly 0.4 ug of RNA, a library with molecular barcoded alpha/delta and beta/gamma adaptors was made. TCRdb reprocessed the reads with MiXCR, giving one entry per CDR3 protein. The sample contains about 62,000 distinct CDR3 sequences, roughly a fifth of which appear only once. V was clipped by 6 bases and J by 4 bases; unmatched bases: 5. CDR3 size: 13 residues. This clonotype was counted ten times or more. This sequence joins TRBV12-3 or TRBV12-4 and TRBJ2-5; 7 bases are shared with TRBD1. Sequenced input: a population of CD138-negative cells sorted from bone marrow. The receptor was derived from a donor aged 40 or older with multiple myeloma. CDR3 residues: CASRLTGRETQYF. The CDR3 nucleotides read TGTGCCAGCAGGCTGACAGGGAGAGAGACCCAGTACTTC.